The 2 T cell receptor beta chains below were found in one sample sequenced in a study of CD8+ T cells in alopecia areata. The treatment here: oral pan-JAK inhibitor, 5-10 mg twice daily. Extraction of RNA preceded its reverse transcription into cDNA, which served as the sequencing template. Clones were sequenced by immunoSEQ multiplex PCR, and TCRdb holds only the in-frame ones, with some missing. The sample yields about 210,000 clones, roughly 44% seen once. The source was CD4+ T cells sorted from blood, collected around week 36, from a patient treated with tofacitinib. Receptors were obtained from a human donor with alopecia areata.

The chain links TRBV5-1 to TRBJ2-7; 9 positions agree with TRBD1. The germline CDR1 and CDR2 sequences are SGHRS and YFSETQ. The CDR3 is made up of 14 amino acids. With 2 bases clipped from V and 3 bases from J, the junction kept 3 bases outside the gene matches. CDR3 loop: CASSFGTGNYEQYF. The CDR3 nucleotides are TGCGCCAGCAGCTTCGGGACAGGGAACTACGAGCAGTACTTC.

The V gene is TRBV30, the J gene TRBJ2-1; D is ambiguous. V gave up 0 bases and J gave up 0 bases, with 9 bases separating them. Germline V gene data show CDR1 as GTSNPN and CDR2 as SVGIG (reference sequence). The CDR3 totals 15 residues. CDR3 nucleotide sequence: TGTGCCTGGAGTGTACTCCTGGACTCCTACAATGAGCAGTTCTTC. Translation gives CAWSVLLDSYNEQFF.